The table lists the clone carrying this T cell receptor beta chain with many counts. Its antigen is unknown. Unique molecular identifiers were carried by the TCR beta cDNA libraries. The yield from roughly 1 to 10 million T cells was roughly 500,000 cDNA molecules in total. TCRdb used MiXCR to reprocess the PCR reads, holding one entry per CDR3 protein. Among 450,000 to 700,000 distinct CDR3 sequences listed, roughly 46% were seen once. The data are from a study of post-analysis software for immune sequencing data. About the study: Multiple sclerosis in the patients followed relapsing-remitting, secondary progressive and progressive-relapsing courses. Findings and limits, study-wide: There was significantly lower normalized Chao1 diversity in multiple sclerosis patients than in controls. The authors found that F measure strongly co-clustered same-batch samples.

The specimen sequenced was blood. The receptor was derived from a girl between 10 and 17 years old with multiple sclerosis.

The CDR3 nucleotides are TGCAGTGCCGACGACAATGAGCAGTTCTTC. Its protein is CSADDNEQFF. The rearrangement joins TRBV20-1 to TRBJ2-1; D remains ambiguous. V gave up 6 bases and J gave up 5 bases, with 5 bases separating them. The CDR3 spans 10 residues. The germline V gene has CDR1 DFQATT and CDR2 SNEGSKA (reference sequence).